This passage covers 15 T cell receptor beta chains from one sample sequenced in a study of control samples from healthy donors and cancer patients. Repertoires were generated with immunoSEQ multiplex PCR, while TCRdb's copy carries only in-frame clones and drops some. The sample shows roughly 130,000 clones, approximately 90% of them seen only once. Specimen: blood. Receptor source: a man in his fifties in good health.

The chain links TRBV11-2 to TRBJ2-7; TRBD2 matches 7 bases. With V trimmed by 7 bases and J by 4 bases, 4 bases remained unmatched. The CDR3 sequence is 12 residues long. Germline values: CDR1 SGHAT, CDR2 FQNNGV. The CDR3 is CASNGLDYEQYF. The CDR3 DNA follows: TGTGCCAGCAACGGACTAGATTACGAGCAGTACTTC.

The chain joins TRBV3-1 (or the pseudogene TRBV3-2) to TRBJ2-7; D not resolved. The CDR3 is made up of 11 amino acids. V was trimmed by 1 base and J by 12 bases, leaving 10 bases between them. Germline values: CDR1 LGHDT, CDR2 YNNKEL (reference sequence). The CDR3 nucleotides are TGTGCCAGCAGCCAAGTGTCGACGCTGTACTTC. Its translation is CASSQVSTLYF.

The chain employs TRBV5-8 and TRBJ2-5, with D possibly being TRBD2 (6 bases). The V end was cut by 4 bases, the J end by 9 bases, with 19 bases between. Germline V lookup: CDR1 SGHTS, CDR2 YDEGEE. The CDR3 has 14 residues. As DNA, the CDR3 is TGTGCCAGCAGCCCTGGGGGGACTTCCCCACCCCAGTACTTC. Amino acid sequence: CASSPGGTSPPQYF.

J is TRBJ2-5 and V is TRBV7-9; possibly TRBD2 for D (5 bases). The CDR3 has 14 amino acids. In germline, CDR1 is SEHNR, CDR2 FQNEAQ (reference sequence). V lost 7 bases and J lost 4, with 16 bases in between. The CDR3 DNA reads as TGTGCCAGCAACCGACCCGGGGAAGGAGAGACCCAGTACTTC. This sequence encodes CASNRPGEGETQYF.

The DNA for the CDR3 is TGTGCCAGCAGTCAACAGAAGAACACTGAAGCTTTCTTT. It codes for CASSQQKNTEAFF. The rearrangement joins TRBV7-2 to TRBJ1-1, with D uncertain. CDR1 SGHTA and CDR2 FQGNSA come from the germline V gene. The V gene lost 6 bases and the J gene lost 1 base, with 9 bases spanning the gap. There are 13 residues in the CDR3.

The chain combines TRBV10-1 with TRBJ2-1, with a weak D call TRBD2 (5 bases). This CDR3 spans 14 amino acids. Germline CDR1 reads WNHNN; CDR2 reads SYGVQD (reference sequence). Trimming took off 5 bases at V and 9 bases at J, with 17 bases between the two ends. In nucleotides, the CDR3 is TGCGCCAGCAGTTTAGCGAAAACCCACAGTGAGCAGTTCTTC. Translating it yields CASSLAKTHSEQFF.

CDR3 protein: CASSLGQGSNSPLHF. The DNA of the CDR3 is TGTGCCAGCAGCTTAGGGCAGGGTAGTAATTCACCCCTCCACTTT. This rearrangement joins TRBV7-9 to TRBJ1-6, with D tentatively TRBD1 (5 bases). The CDR3 runs 15 residues. Germline V gene lookup returns CDR1 SEHNR and CDR2 FQNEAQ (reference sequence). The V end lost 1 base, the J end lost 6 bases, and 10 bases lay between the germline ends.

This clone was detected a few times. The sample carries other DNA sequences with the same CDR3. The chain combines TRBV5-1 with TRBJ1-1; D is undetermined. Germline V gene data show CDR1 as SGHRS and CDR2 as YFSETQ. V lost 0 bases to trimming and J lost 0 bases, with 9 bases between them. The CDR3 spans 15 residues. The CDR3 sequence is CASSLVGRLNTEAFF. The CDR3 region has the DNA TGCGCCAGCAGCTTGGTAGGGAGACTGAACACTGAAGCTTTCTTT.

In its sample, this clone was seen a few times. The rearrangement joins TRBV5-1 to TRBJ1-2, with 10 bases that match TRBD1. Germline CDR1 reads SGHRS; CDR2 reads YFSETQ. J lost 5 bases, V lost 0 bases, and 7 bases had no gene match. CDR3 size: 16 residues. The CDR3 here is CASSLEGDRGGYGYTF. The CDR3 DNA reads TGCGCCAGCAGCTTGGAGGGGGACAGGGGCGGTTATGGCTACACCTTC.

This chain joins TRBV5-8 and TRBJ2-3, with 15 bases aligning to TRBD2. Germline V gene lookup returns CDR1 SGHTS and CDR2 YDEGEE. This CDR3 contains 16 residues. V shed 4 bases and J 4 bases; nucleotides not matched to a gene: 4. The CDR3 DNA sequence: TGTGCCAGCAGCAGGACTAGCGGGGGGGTGTCAGATACGCAGTATTTT. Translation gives CASSRTSGGVSDTQYF.

The CDR3 bases are TGTGCCAGTGTGACCCAGACCGGGGAGCTGTTTTTT. It codes for CASVTQTGELFF. The chain carries TRBV6-5 and TRBJ2-2, with D uncertain. In germline, CDR1 is MNHEY, CDR2 SVGAGI. This CDR3 is 12 amino acids long. Trimming pared 9 bases from V and 5 bases from J, leaving 10 bases between.

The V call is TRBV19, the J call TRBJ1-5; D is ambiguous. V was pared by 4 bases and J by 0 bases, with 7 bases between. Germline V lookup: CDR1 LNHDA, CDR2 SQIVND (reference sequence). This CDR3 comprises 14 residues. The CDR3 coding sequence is TGTGCCAGTAGTACACAGTATAGCAATCAGCCCCAGCATTTT. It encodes CASSTQYSNQPQHF.

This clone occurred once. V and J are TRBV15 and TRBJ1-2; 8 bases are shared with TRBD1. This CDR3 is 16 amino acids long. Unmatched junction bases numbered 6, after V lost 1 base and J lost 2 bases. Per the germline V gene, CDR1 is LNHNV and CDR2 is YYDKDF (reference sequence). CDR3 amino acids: CATSRVRDRLNYGYTF. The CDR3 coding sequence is TGTGCCACCAGCAGAGTACGGGACAGGCTAAACTATGGCTACACCTTC.

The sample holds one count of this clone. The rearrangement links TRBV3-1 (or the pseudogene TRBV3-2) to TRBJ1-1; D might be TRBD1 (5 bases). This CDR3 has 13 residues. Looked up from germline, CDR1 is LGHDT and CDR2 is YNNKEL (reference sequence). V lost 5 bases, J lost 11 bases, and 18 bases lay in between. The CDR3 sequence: CASSFRDGDLAFF. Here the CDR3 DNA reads TGTGCCAGCAGCTTCCGGGACGGAGACCTGGCTTTCTTT.

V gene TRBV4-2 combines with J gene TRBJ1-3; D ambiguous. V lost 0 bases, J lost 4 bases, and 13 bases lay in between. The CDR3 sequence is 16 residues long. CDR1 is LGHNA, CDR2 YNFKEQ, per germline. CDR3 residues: CASSQEISRLGNTIYF. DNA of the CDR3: TGTGCCAGCAGCCAAGAGATCTCTAGGTTAGGAAACACCATATATTTT.